This TCR beta chain was captured by sequencing in a study of shared clonotypes between healthy human individuals. Study outcomes and limitations: Measured sharing among donors was expected to vary with sequencing depth.

This clone was seen many times. Its matching antigen is unknown. V dropped 3 bases and J dropped 3 bases, with 12 bases sitting between them. The CDR3 runs to 14 residues. Germline values: CDR1 SGHDN, CDR2 FVKESK. Authors' data handling: With immunoSEQ giving junction-only sequences and no quality scores, filtering differed. Assay: immunoSEQ multiplex PCR; the TCRdb copy retains only in-frame clones and omits some. That table gives V, J and clone size, and the DNA gave D and trimming. This sample has hundreds of thousands of clones, with 70% to 80% found just once. This sequence originates from a woman aged 40 to 49 in good health. Some clones in this sample may be carry-over from other donors' samples. The sequenced material came from PBMCs. The V call is TRBV14, the J call TRBJ2-7, with D possibly called TRBD1 or TRBD2 (6 bases each). The CDR3 reads CASSQLGGFYEQYF. The CDR3 nucleotides are TGTGCCAGCAGCCAGTTGGGGGGCTTCTACGAGCAGTACTTC.